The sequence of this T cell receptor beta chain was determined in a study of spatial heterogeneity in lung cancer. As for the study in general: From matched bulk RNA-seq came a T cell module score, which showed a strong correlation with TCR transcript counts in tumor regions. Study results and limitations: In tumors, expanded intratumoral alpha and beta TCR counts tracked mutation counts.

V gave up 8 bases and J gave up 2 bases, with 12 bases separating them. Per germline, CDR1 DFQATT and CDR2 SNEGSKA (reference sequence). The CDR3 spans 12 residues. Described time point: sample taken at primary tumor resection. Notes on this clonotype: The antigen is not known.

TCRdb reprocessed the 5' RACE reads with MiXCR, giving one entry per CDR3 protein. The sample carries 9,500 to 10,000 distinct CDR3 sequences, around half recorded once. This material consisted of lung tumor tissue, taken at surgery. The TCR comes from a female donor with early-stage non-small cell lung cancer. The chain carries TRBV20-1 and TRBJ1-2; no clear D. The CDR3 DNA reads TGCAGTCCCCACAGTTCCAACTATGGCTACACCTTC. Amino acids: CSPHSSNYGYTF.